The present T cell receptor (beta chain) was sequenced within a study of blood T cell repertoires in COVID-19. Study overall: Material from acute and convalescent COVID-19 was sourced from the United States, Italy and Spain. PBMCs, B-cell-depleted T cells, or T cells were the source of the cDNA or gDNA that made up the material.

Per the original methods: Nucleated cell counts were estimated from reference gene primer amplification. Some clones are missing from TCRdb's copy, which holds only in-frame ones; the method was immunoSEQ multiplex PCR. V and J calls and clone size come straight from that table; D and trimming were deduced from the DNA. The repertoire has around 300,000 clones, 88% of them found once; the top ten carry 3%. Per the germline V gene, CDR1 is MNHEY and CDR2 is SVGAGI. The CDR3 sequence is 14 residues long. V lost 2 bases to trimming and J lost 4 bases, with 11 bases between them. Participant reports of clinical history set cohort assignment.

The sample consisted of PBMCs or T cells enriched from blood (not recorded which). The chain carries TRBV6-5 and TRBJ1-1; D is unresolved. The sequence was collected from a woman aged 45-60 years who had recovered from COVID-19. DNA of the CDR3: TGTGCCAGCAGTTACGTCAGATCGGGCACTGAAGCTTTCTTT. Encoded protein: CASSYVRSGTEAFF.